These 9 T cell receptor beta chains share one sample of origin, sequenced in a study of cytomegalovirus exposure and HLA in healthy donors. PCR used 60 Vbeta primers and 13 Jbeta primers. Assay used: immunoSEQ multiplex PCR; TCRdb lists only in-frame clones, some missing. Of about 130,000 clones in the sample, under 12% were seen once. Sequences were obtained from PBMCs. Receptors were obtained from a woman in her late teens or twenties in good health and CMV-seropositive.

This clone was picked up a small number of times. For the CDR3, the DNA is TGTGCCAGCAGTTTGAACGGGGTCCTCTCTGGAAACACCATATATTTT. This gives the protein CASSLNGVLSGNTIYF. The gene calls are TRBV27 and TRBJ1-3, with D unresolved. Trimming took off 3 bases at V and 0 bases at J, with 12 bases between the two ends. This CDR3 is 16 amino acids long. The germline V gene encodes CDR1 MNHEY and CDR2 SMNVEV (reference sequence).

This rearrangement joins TRBV6-6 to TRBJ1-1, with TRBD1 identical over 7 bases. In germline, CDR1 is MNHNY, CDR2 SVGAGI (reference sequence). The V gene end was trimmed by 6 bases and the J gene end by 4 bases; junction bases not matched to a gene: 14. There are 16 residues in the CDR3. CDR3 region: CASSGPTGPLGTEAFF. The CDR3 DNA is TGTGCCAGCAGCGGACCGACAGGGCCTCTGGGCACTGAAGCTTTCTTT.

This clone was recorded a few times. The genes are TRBV2 and TRBJ2-2; D remains ambiguous. The CDR3 covers 12 residues. V lost 4 bases and J 9 bases, leaving 9 bases between the germline ends. CDR1 SNHLY and CDR2 FYNNEI come from the germline V gene. DNA of the CDR3: TGTGCCAGCAGTGCGAGTCCCCGGGAGCTGTTTTTT. It yields the protein CASSASPRELFF. Filled out from reference TRBV2 and TRBJ2-2, the complete variable domain reads EPEVTQTPSHQVTQMGQEVILRCVPISNHLYFYWYRQILGQKVEFLVSFYNNEISEKSEIFDDQFSVERPDGSNFTLKIRSTKLEDSAMYFCASSASPRELFFGEGSRLTVL.

The chain combines TRBV6-5 with TRBJ1-2; no firm D call. This CDR3 has 15 residues. V was shortened by 6 bases and J by 3 bases, with 17 bases between the two germline ends. CDR1 is MNHEY and CDR2 is SVGAGI in the germline V gene. DNA for the CDR3: TGTGCCAGCAGAGCTCCGGGAACAGCTTACTATGGCTACACCTTC. This sequence encodes CASRAPGTAYYGYTF.

The chain employs TRBV14 and TRBJ2-2, with D possibly being TRBD1 (5 bases). Trimming took 6 bases from V and 0 from J, leaving 8 bases between them. CDR1 and CDR2 from the germline V gene are SGHDN and FVKESK. The CDR3 loop spans 14 amino acids. The chain's CDR3 is CASSLGPNTGELFF. CDR3 coding DNA: TGTGCCAGCAGTCTGGGGCCGAACACCGGGGAGCTGTTTTTT.

The CDR3 loop is CASSFGDSYEQYF. CDR3 DNA sequence: TGCGCCAGCAGCTTCGGGGACTCCTACGAGCAGTACTTC. This chain uses TRBV5-1 with TRBJ2-7; possibly TRBD2 for D (5 bases). Germline CDR1 and CDR2: SGHRS and YFSETQ. V lost 2 bases and J lost 0, with 6 bases in between. The CDR3 sequence is 13 residues long. The full variable domain, with the rest looked up from reference TRBV5-1 and TRBJ2-7, is KAGVTQTPRYLIKTRGQQVTLSCSPISGHRSVSWYQQTPGQGLQFLFEYFSETQRNKGNFPGRFSGRQFSNSRSEMNVSTLELGDSALYLCASSFGDSYEQYFGPGTRLTVT.

The gene calls are TRBV28 and TRBJ2-7; 8 bases are shared with TRBD2. After removal of 4 bases from V and 0 bases from J, the junction contained 8 bases not matched to a gene. The CDR3 loop spans 16 amino acids. CDR1 MDHEN and CDR2 SYDVKM come from the germline V gene. The CDR3 spells CASSSPLAGFSYEQYF. In DNA form, the CDR3 reads TGTGCCAGCAGTTCCCCCTTAGCGGGATTCTCCTACGAGCAGTACTTC.

This clone was detected a few times. The rearrangement joins TRBV5-1 to TRBJ1-2, with 7 bases aligning to TRBD1. V lost 4 bases to trimming and J lost 3 bases; unmatched junction nucleotides: 6. This CDR3 comprises 14 residues. Germline V CDR1 and CDR2: SGHRS, YFSETQ. Here the CDR3 reads CASSRQGQDYGYTF. The CDR3 DNA reads as TGCGCCAGCAGCCGACAGGGTCAGGACTATGGCTACACCTTC.

The chain couples TRBV7-5 to TRBJ2-7; the DNA was not compared with TRBD1, the D call given in the table. TRBV7-5 is flagged as a pseudogene. CDR3 length: 16 amino acids. The CDR3 protein is CVRSFNRDRGRDEQYF. The CDR3 DNA follows: TGTGTCAGAAGCTTTAACCGGGACAGGGGACGGGACGAGCAGTACTTC.